The 30 T cell receptor beta chains listed next were all sequenced from one sample in a study of T-cell reconstitution after alpha-beta-depleted transplantation in children. For TCRbeta, the library was prepared with unique molecular identifiers. TCRdb reprocessed the PCR reads with MiXCR, giving one entry per CDR3 protein. The table lists almost 600,000 distinct CDR3 sequences, 25% to 30% of them singletons. Sequences were derived from PBMCs, sampled before TCRalphabeta/CD19-depleted stem cell transplant. These receptors originate from a boy younger than two with Wiskott-Aldrich syndrome, due to receive a stem cell transplant.

The genes are TRBV29-1 and TRBJ2-1; a weak D match, TRBD1 (7 bases). V dropped 7 bases and J dropped 4 bases, with 23 bases sitting between them. The CDR3 loop spans 16 amino acids. The germline V gene has CDR1 SQVTM and CDR2 ANQGSEA. The CDR3, as DNA: TGCAGCGGAATTCTAGCTCTGGCGGGACAGTACAATGAGCAGTTCTTC. Translation gives CSGILALAGQYNEQFF.

DNA of the CDR3: TGCGCCAGCAGCTCGGTTAGGCTAGCGGGGAACACCGGGGAGCTGTTTTTT. It yields the protein CASSSVRLAGNTGELFF. This chain links TRBV5-1 with TRBJ2-2; 8 bases are shared with TRBD2. Looked up from germline, CDR1 is SGHRS and CDR2 is YFSETQ. The CDR3 totals 17 residues. V lost 3 bases, J lost 1 base, and 8 bases stayed unmatched.

This chain joins TRBV27 and TRBJ2-1; the match to TRBD2 covers 9 bases. J was trimmed by 8 bases and V by 1 base; bases with no gene match: 6. The CDR3 loop spans 15 amino acids. Germline CDR1 is MNHEY and CDR2 is SMNVEV (reference sequence). In DNA, the CDR3 is TGTGCCAGCAGTTTATTCGCGGGAGGGCCGGATGAGCAGTTCTTC. Residues: CASSLFAGGPDEQFF.

This clonotype was found a few times. The rearrangement uses TRBV5-1 and TRBJ1-2, with 8 positions matching TRBD1. Germline values: CDR1 SGHRS, CDR2 YFSETQ. V dropped 4 bases and J dropped 6; count of bases not matched to a gene: 8. The CDR3 extends over 14 amino acids. The CDR3 DNA follows: TGCGCCAGCAGCATATCCCGGGACAGGAATGGCTACACCTTC. The encoded protein is CASSISRDRNGYTF.

This clonotype was observed a handful of times. V and J are TRBV7-2 and TRBJ2-2; D is unclear. V gave up 2 bases and J gave up 4 bases, with 11 bases separating them. Germline CDR1 SGHTA, CDR2 FQGNSA. This CDR3 is 15 amino acids long. The CDR3 region has the DNA TGTGCCAGCAGCTTAAGGAGACACTCCACCGGGGAGCTGTTTTTT. Protein product: CASSLRRHSTGELFF.

This clonotype has a handful of counts. The CDR3 loop is CASSYLRIYNYGYTF. Written as DNA, the CDR3 is TGTGCCAGCAGTTATCTCAGAATCTACAATTATGGCTACACCTTC. The chain links TRBV6-9 to TRBJ1-2; no reliable D call. CDR1 is MNHGY and CDR2 is SVAAGI in the germline V gene. The CDR3 consists of 15 residues. Trimming cost V 2 bases and J 5 bases, with 15 bases left between them.

The gene calls are TRBV10-3 and TRBJ1-5; 8 bases are a match to TRBD1. The CDR3 spans 16 residues. V was clipped by 2 bases and J by 5 bases; unmatched bases: 8. Germline values: CDR1 ENHRY, CDR2 SYGVKD. The CDR3 coding sequence is TGTGCCATCAGTGAGACGAGGGGACAGGTCCATCAGCCCCAGCATTTT. Its protein is CAISETRGQVHQPQHF.

The CDR3 spells CASSLALAGGGTDTQYF. The CDR3 bases are TGTGCCAGCAGCTTAGCTCTAGCGGGAGGCGGCACAGATACGCAGTATTTT. The chain carries TRBV11-2 and TRBJ2-3; 11 bases line up with TRBD2. The V segment lost 1 base and the J segment 1 base; nucleotides outside the gene matches: 4. The CDR3 has 17 residues. CDR1 and CDR2 (germline): SGHAT, FQNNGV.

The chain joins TRBV4-1 to TRBJ2-3; maybe TRBD2 (5 bases). The CDR3 sequence is 17 residues long. V lost 3 bases and J 2 bases, leaving 18 bases between the germline ends. Germline V gene sequence: CDR1 MGHRA, CDR2 YSYEKL. CDR3 nucleotides: TGCGCCAGCAGCCAGGTGCCCAAGGACTTCCTCACAGATACGCAGTATTTT. Translating it yields CASSQVPKDFLTDTQYF.

Only a few counts were recorded for this clonotype. The CDR3, as DNA: TGTGCCAGCAGCAGCATAGCGGGAGACCCGCAGTATTTT. This translates into CASSSIAGDPQYF. This sequence joins TRBV28 and TRBJ2-3; the match to TRBD2 covers 9 bases. The CDR3 contains 13 residues. Trimming took 6 bases from V and 10 from J; bases not matched to a gene: 8. The germline gives CDR1 MDHEN, CDR2 SYDVKM.

The CDR3 protein is CSGPVLAKNIQYF. CDR3 DNA sequence: TGCAGTGGCCCAGTGTTAGCCAAAAACATTCAGTACTTC. The gene calls are TRBV20-1 and TRBJ2-4; D gene ambiguous. The CDR3 runs 13 residues. V shed 7 bases and J shed 0 bases, with 10 bases lying between them. The V gene's germline CDR1 is DFQATT and CDR2 SNEGSKA (reference sequence).

The chain couples TRBV5-1 to TRBJ2-7; 7 bases are shared with TRBD2. This CDR3 spans 15 amino acids. Trimming cost V 0 bases and J 6 bases; bases outside gene matches: 9. CDR1 and CDR2 (germline): SGHRS, YFSETQ. Here the CDR3 DNA reads TGCGCCAGCAGCTTGGCCGGACTAGTGGCCTTCGAGCAGTACTTC. Its protein product is CASSLAGLVAFEQYF.

This chain uses TRBV29-1 with TRBJ1-5, with D possibly matching TRBD1 (5 bases). The CDR3 is 13 residues long. CDR1 SQVTM and CDR2 ANQGSEA come from the germline V gene. Trimming shortened V by 6 bases and J by 3 bases, and 12 bases separated the two germline ends. The DNA of the CDR3 is TGCAGCGTATCATCAGGGTCCAATCAGCCCCAGCATTTT. It encodes CSVSSGSNQPQHF. Full variable domain (remainder filled in from reference TRBV29-1 and TRBJ1-5): SAVISQKPSRDICQRGTSLTIQCQVDSQVTMMFWYRQQPGQSLTLIATANQGSEATYESGFVIDKFPISRPNLTFSTLTVSNMSPEDSSIYLCSVSSGSNQPQHFGDGTRLSIL.

The chain combines TRBV29-1 with TRBJ1-1, with D possibly TRBD1 on 6 matching bases. CDR1 and CDR2 (germline): SQVTM, ANQGSEA. This CDR3 has 11 residues. V was pared by 7 bases and J by 11 bases, with 17 bases between. CDR3 sequence: CSATIGGDAFF. In DNA, the CDR3 is TGCAGCGCCACTATAGGGGGGGACGCTTTCTTT.

This clonotype was recorded at least ten times. This rearrangement joins TRBV30 to TRBJ1-4; D is ambiguous. CDR1 GTSNPN and CDR2 SVGIG come from the germline V gene (reference sequence). The CDR3 loop spans 14 amino acids. Deletions cut 0 bases from V and 2 bases from J, with 7 bases between. The chain's CDR3 is CAWSVSGTNEKLFF. The CDR3 DNA reads TGTGCCTGGAGTGTATCCGGTACTAATGAAAAACTGTTTTTT.

This clonotype was seen a handful of times. The V and J genes are TRBV4-1 and TRBJ1-5; D is ambiguous. Germline CDR1 is MGHRA and CDR2 is YSYEKL. Deletions cut 3 bases from V and 9 bases from J, with 18 bases between. The CDR3 sequence is 15 residues long. The CDR3, as DNA: TGCGCCAGCAGCCACACCCAGGACCGCGACGGGCCCCAGCATTTT. Amino acid sequence: CASSHTQDRDGPQHF.

The sample holds a few counts of this clonotype. The CDR3 bases are TGTGCCAGCAGCTTAGAAAGGACAGGGAGAGGTGAAAAACTGTTTTTT. This gives the protein CASSLERTGRGEKLFF. The chain employs TRBV7-2 and TRBJ1-4; 8 bases are shared with TRBD1. The germline gives CDR1 SGHTA, CDR2 FQGNSA. J was trimmed by 7 bases and V by 1 base; bases with no gene match: 8. The CDR3 is 16 residues long.

V is TRBV7-9 and J is TRBJ1-2, with a tentative D call TRBD1 (6 bases). Trimming removed 5 bases at V and 4 bases at J, with 14 bases between. The CDR3 extends over 14 amino acids. Germline V CDR1 and CDR2: SEHNR, FQNEAQ (reference sequence). This CDR3 reads CASSVVGGAYGYTF. The CDR3 DNA reads as TGTGCCAGCAGCGTAGTAGGGGGGGCCTATGGCTACACCTTC.

A word on this clonotype: The junction shows a germline mismatch at one end, possibly a read error. The V gene is TRBV14, the J gene TRBJ1-3; D is possibly TRBD1 (5 bases). The CDR3 length is 15 residues. From germline, CDR1 is SGHDN and CDR2 FVKESK. The CDR3 loop reads CASRKWGTSENTIYF. CDR3 DNA: TGTGCCAGCAGGAAATGGGGGACCTCTGAAAACACCATATATTTT. The whole variable domain, filled in from reference TRBV14 and TRBJ1-3, reads EAGVTQFPSHSVIEKGQTVTLRCDPISGHDNLYWYRRVMGKEIKFLLHFVKESKQDESGMPNNRFLAERTGGTYSTLKVQPAELEDSGVYFCASRKWGTSENTIYFGEGSWLTVV.

The rearrangement links TRBV30 to TRBJ1-2; D uncertain. Germline V CDR1 and CDR2: GTSNPN, SVGIG (reference sequence). V lost 3 bases and J lost 2, with 13 bases in between. This CDR3 is 14 amino acids long. Here the CDR3 DNA reads TGTGCCTGGAGGCGTACGGGTGGAAACTATGGCTACACCTTC. Translating gives CAWRRTGGNYGYTF.

The V and J genes are TRBV29-1 and TRBJ2-3, with D possibly TRBD1 on 5 matching bases. The CDR3 spans 14 residues. V dropped 6 bases and J dropped 3 bases, with 16 bases sitting between them. Germline V gives CDR1 SQVTM, CDR2 ANQGSEA. The CDR3 loop is CSVRWQGRTDTQYF. DNA for the CDR3: TGCAGCGTCAGATGGCAGGGTAGGACAGATACGCAGTATTTT.

The chain carries TRBV6-5 and TRBJ2-3; 10 bases map to TRBD2. The CDR3 covers 16 residues. Per germline, CDR1 MNHEY and CDR2 SVGAGI. V gave up 5 bases and J gave up 3 bases; unmatched junction bases: 8. The CDR3 DNA is TGTGCCAGCAGTCCCTCGGGACTAGCGTTTACAGATACGCAGTATTTT. Its protein is CASSPSGLAFTDTQYF.

The rearrangement joins TRBV11-2 to TRBJ2-1; D unresolved. CDR1 is SGHAT, CDR2 FQNNGV, per germline. This CDR3 spans 13 amino acids. V was clipped by 1 base and J by 12 bases, with 13 bases between them. In DNA, the CDR3 is TGTGCCAGCAGCTTAGTTGGACCGGCAGGGCAGTTCTTC. It codes for CASSLVGPAGQFF.

This chain connects TRBV20-1 to TRBJ2-5; 9 bases fit TRBD2. The length of the CDR3 is 14 residues. Trimming at V came to 3 bases and at J to 1 base, leaving 3 bases not matched to a gene. Germline CDR1 and CDR2: DFQATT and SNEGSKA (reference sequence). CDR3 amino acids: CSARETSGQETQYF. Here the CDR3 DNA reads TGCAGTGCTAGGGAGACTAGCGGCCAAGAGACCCAGTACTTC.

This clonotype was counted once. The chain recombines TRBV3-1 with TRBJ2-3, with TRBD2 identical over 10 bases. J was trimmed by 9 bases and V by 0 bases; bases with no gene match: 6. This CDR3 contains 15 residues. Germline V gene sequence: CDR1 LGHDT, CDR2 YNNKEL (reference sequence). The CDR3 DNA reads TGTGCCAGCAGCCAAGATCTGACTAGCGGGTTAACGCAGTATTTT. Protein sequence: CASSQDLTSGLTQYF.

The count of this clonotype is one. The chain recombines TRBV5-1 with TRBJ1-1, with D perhaps TRBD1 (5 bases). V was pared by 3 bases and J by 1 base, with 19 bases between. The CDR3 consists of 17 residues. Germline V gene data show CDR1 as SGHRS and CDR2 as YFSETQ. As DNA, the CDR3 is TGCGCCAGCAGCTGGACCCGTACAGGTGAAGGGAACACTGAAGCTTTCTTT. Translation: CASSWTRTGEGNTEAFF. Using reference TRBV5-1 and TRBJ1-1 for the parts outside the CDR3, the full variable domain is KAGVTQTPRYLIKTRGQQVTLSCSPISGHRSVSWYQQTPGQGLQFLFEYFSETQRNKGNFPGRFSGRQFSNSRSEMNVSTLELGDSALYLCASSWTRTGEGNTEAFFGQGTRLTVV.

This clonotype was seen a handful of times. The chain uses TRBV4-2 and TRBJ2-5; D may be TRBD1 (8 bases). Germline CDR1 reads LGHNA; CDR2 reads YNFKEQ. Trimming stripped 1 base from V and 4 bases from J, with 13 bases between. The CDR3 has 15 amino acids. CDR3 DNA: TGTGCCAGCAGCCAAGGGTACAGGGGGGGAGAGACCCAGTACTTC. Translation: CASSQGYRGGETQYF.

This chain links TRBV6-5 with TRBJ2-2; D not resolved. V shed 0 bases and J shed 3 bases, with 5 bases lying between them. CDR3 size: 14 residues. CDR1 and CDR2 (germline): MNHEY, SVGAGI. The CDR3 loop reads CASSYSADTGELFF. As DNA, the CDR3 is TGTGCCAGCAGTTACTCCGCTGACACCGGGGAGCTGTTTTTT.

The rearrangement joins TRBV6-1 to TRBJ1-5, with TRBD1 identical over 8 bases. From germline, CDR1 is MNHNS and CDR2 SASEGT. The J segment lost 6 bases and the V segment lost 6 bases, leaving 7 bases of the junction unmatched. This CDR3 contains 14 residues. CDR3 residues: CASRPQGAGQPQHF. CDR3 nucleotide sequence: TGTGCCAGCAGACCCCAGGGGGCGGGTCAGCCCCAGCATTTT.

V usage is TRBV29-1 and J usage is TRBJ2-5; D unclear. CDR3 length: 12 residues. Germline V lookup: CDR1 SQVTM, CDR2 ANQGSEA. Trimming removed 3 bases at V and 5 bases at J, with 10 bases between. The chain's CDR3 is CSVDLSPETQYF. In DNA, the CDR3 is TGCAGCGTTGACCTCTCCCCCGAGACCCAGTACTTC. The variable domain in full, completed from reference TRBV29-1 and TRBJ2-5, reads SAVISQKPSRDICQRGTSLTIQCQVDSQVTMMFWYRQQPGQSLTLIATANQGSEATYESGFVIDKFPISRPNLTFSTLTVSNMSPEDSSIYLCSVDLSPETQYFGPGTRLLVL.